This T cell receptor beta chain was identified in a study of blood T cell repertoires in COVID-19. Participants came from about 23 US areas, aged roughly 18 to 95 years. Assay: immunoSEQ multiplex PCR; the TCRdb copy retains only in-frame clones and omits some. The sample gives about 180,000 clones, about 82% of which show up once; roughly 9.1% is in the top ten. Trimming took 1 base from V and 5 from J; bases not matched to a gene: 9. The CDR3 is 16 residues long. Germline loops: CDR1 SGHDT, CDR2 YYEEEE. The chain uses TRBV5-6 and TRBJ2-3; TRBD1 matches at 8 bases. Sequencing was done on a sample of PBMCs or T cells enriched from blood (not recorded which). The sequence came from a young woman who had recovered from COVID-19. The CDR3 DNA reads TGTGCCAGCAGCTTGTTTCAGGGGGCTTTAGGAGATACGCAGTATTTT. It specifies CASSLFQGALGDTQYF. Together with reference TRBV5-6 and TRBJ2-3, the CDR3 gives the full variable domain: DAGVTQSPTHLIKTRGQQVTLRCSPKSGHDTVSWYQQALGQGPQFIFQYYEEEERQRGNFPDRFSGHQFPNYSSELNVNALLLGDSALYLCASSLFQGALGDTQYFGPGTRLTVL.